Below are 11 T cell receptor beta chains sequenced from a single sample in a study of cytomegalovirus exposure and HLA in healthy donors. The PCR used 60 Vbeta and 13 Jbeta primers. Assay: immunoSEQ multiplex PCR; the TCRdb copy retains only in-frame clones and omits some. The sample includes tens of thousands of clones. The specimen was PBMCs. Receptors originate from a woman aged 30 to 39 in good health and CMV-seropositive.

V is TRBV6-5 and J is TRBJ2-2, with TRBD2 matching 7 bases. This CDR3 comprises 16 residues. Germline V CDR1 and CDR2: MNHEY, SVGAGI. J gave up 5 bases and V 0 bases, and 6 bases lay outside the gene matches. CDR3 bases: TGTGCCAGCAGTTACTCAGGGCGGGAGACGACCGGGGAGCTGTTTTTT. Protein product: CASSYSGRETTGELFF.

J is TRBJ1-5 and V is TRBV5-4, with D perhaps matching TRBD1 (6 bases). The V and J ends lost 3 bases and 0 bases respectively, with 13 bases between them. The CDR3 runs 16 residues. Per the germline V gene, CDR1 is SGHNT and CDR2 is YYREEE (reference sequence). CDR3 DNA sequence: TGTGCCAGCAGCTCCGGGACACCGTATAGCAATCAGCCCCAGCATTTT. Its translation: CASSSGTPYSNQPQHF.

The chain joins TRBV29-1 to TRBJ2-7, with TRBD2 matching 13 bases. From germline, CDR1 is SQVTM and CDR2 ANQGSEA. V was clipped by 7 bases and J by 3 bases; unmatched bases: 3. The CDR3 runs to 13 residues. The CDR3 bases are TGCAGCGCATGGACTAGCGGGAGCTACGAGCAGTACTTC. It encodes CSAWTSGSYEQYF.

V and J are TRBV9 and TRBJ2-2, with 8 bases lining up with TRBD1. The CDR3 is 17 residues long. V lost 4 bases to trimming and J lost 0 bases; unmatched junction nucleotides: 8. Germline V gives CDR1 SGDLS, CDR2 YYNGEE. The CDR3 region is CASSTRLRGPNTGELFF. DNA for the CDR3: TGTGCCAGCAGCACCCGACTCAGGGGGCCGAACACCGGGGAGCTGTTTTTT.

This chain connects TRBV5-1 to TRBJ2-7; 7 nucleotides match TRBD2. After removal of 5 bases from V and 2 bases from J, the junction contained 16 bases not matched to a gene. Germline V gene data show CDR1 as SGHRS and CDR2 as YFSETQ. There are 17 residues in the CDR3. CDR3: CASSLKTGGKGAYEQYF. The CDR3 DNA reads TGCGCCAGCAGTCTAAAAACCGGGGGGAAGGGTGCCTACGAGCAGTACTTC.

The chain couples TRBV7-9 to TRBJ2-3; 7 bases agree with TRBD2. The CDR3 runs 14 residues. Germline-derived CDR1 and CDR2 are SEHNR and FQNEAQ (reference sequence). V shed 2 bases and J 15 bases; nucleotides not matched to a gene: 14. For the CDR3, the DNA is TGTGCCAGCAGCTTATCGAGCGGTAGGGACTACGGATATTTT. As protein: CASSLSSGRDYGYF.

V and J are TRBV9 and TRBJ1-1, with 7 nucleotides matching TRBD1. The CDR3 covers 14 residues. V shed 4 bases, J shed 4 bases, and the junction held 7 bases outside the gene matches. Germline V gives CDR1 SGDLS, CDR2 YYNGEE. CDR3 sequence reads: CASSNRGSGTEAFF. The CDR3 DNA is TGTGCCAGCAGCAACAGGGGTTCGGGCACTGAAGCTTTCTTT.

The genes are TRBV6-6 and TRBJ1-6; D not certain. Trimming took 2 bases from V and 10 from J, leaving 15 bases between them. The CDR3 totals 15 residues. Germline V CDR1 and CDR2: MNHNY, SVGAGI (reference sequence). DNA of the CDR3: TGTGCCAGCAGTTACACGGGAGGCGTAGGCTCACCCCTCCACTTT. Encoded protein: CASSYTGGVGSPLHF.

The rearrangement links TRBV5-1 to TRBJ2-1, with D possibly matching TRBD2 (6 bases). Germline V gene sequence: CDR1 SGHRS, CDR2 YFSETQ. V was trimmed by 4 bases and J by 8 bases, leaving 16 bases between them. The CDR3 runs 14 residues. Here the CDR3 DNA reads TGCGCCAGCAGCCCTGGGGACTGGGGGGATGAGCAGTTCTTC. Translation gives CASSPGDWGDEQFF.

The CDR3 is CASSLTPSVNYGYTF. The CDR3 DNA sequence: TGTGCCAGCAGTTTGACACCGTCCGTAAACTATGGCTACACCTTC. The V and J genes are TRBV27 and TRBJ1-2; no reliable D call. The CDR3 sequence is 15 residues long. V was cut by 3 bases and J by 2 bases, with 13 bases left in between. Germline V gene data show CDR1 as MNHEY and CDR2 as SMNVEV (reference sequence).

J is TRBJ2-7 and V is TRBV10-3, with 9 positions matching TRBD1. Germline CDR1 and CDR2: ENHRY and SYGVKD. This CDR3 has 13 residues. Germline trimming cut 11 bases from V and 2 bases from J; bases unmatched to any gene: 7. The CDR3, as DNA: TGTGCCGTAACAGGGGGCCCTACCTACGAGCAGTACTTC. This sequence encodes CAVTGGPTYEQYF.